One and the same sample provided the 31 T cell receptor beta chains below, sequenced in a study of post-analysis software for immune sequencing data. Incorporated into the TCR beta cDNA libraries were unique molecular identifiers, which served to reduce PCR and sequencing biases. TCRdb re-called the PCR reads through MiXCR, storing one row per CDR3 protein. The data show about 160,000 distinct CDR3 sequences, about 37% seen once. Sequencing was performed on blood, taken after autologous hematopoietic stem cell transplantation. These TCRs come from a girl aged 5-17 years with multiple sclerosis.

At least ten counts were recorded for this clonotype. V is TRBV3-1 and J is TRBJ1-2; D gene unclear. The CDR3 runs to 13 residues. Germline V gene lookup returns CDR1 LGHDT and CDR2 YNNKEL (reference sequence). V was trimmed by 6 bases and J by 1 base, leaving 9 bases between them. CDR3 region: CASSPRDNYGYTF. CDR3 nucleotides: TGTGCCAGCAGTCCGAGGGATAACTATGGCTACACCTTC. Looking up the rest from reference TRBV3-1 and TRBJ1-2 gives the full variable domain: DTAVSQTPKYLVTQMGNDKSIKCEQNLGHDTMYWYKQDSKKFLKIMFSYNNKELIINETVPNRFSPKSPDKAHLNLHINSLELGDSAVYFCASSPRDNYGYTFGSGTRLTVV.

The V and J genes are TRBV3-1 and TRBJ1-4; D ambiguous. The CDR3 has 14 amino acids. CDR1 LGHDT and CDR2 YNNKEL come from the germline V gene (reference sequence). V was shortened by 4 bases and J by 0 bases, with 6 bases between the two germline ends. CDR3 nucleotides: TGTGCCAGCAGCCGAGTAACAACTAATGAAAAACTGTTTTTT. Residues: CASSRVTTNEKLFF.

The rearrangement joins TRBV4-2 to TRBJ2-2, with D uncertain. The CDR3 runs 13 residues. Germline CDR1 is LGHNA and CDR2 is YNFKEQ. Trimming cost V 4 bases and J 7 bases, with 10 bases left between them. Written as DNA, the CDR3 is TGTGCCAGCAGCCCCCAGCTCGGCGGGGAGCTGTTTTTT. It encodes CASSPQLGGELFF.

The chain carries TRBV21-1 and TRBJ1-1; the D call of TRBD1 is as the table states it, not checked on the DNA. TRBV21-1 is a pseudogene locus. The CDR3 is 12 amino acids. CDR3 nucleotides: TGTGCCAGGAGGTTGGGGGGCACTGAAGCTTTCTTT. Translated, it gives CARRLGGTEAFF.

The rearrangement uses TRBV5-6 and TRBJ2-5; TRBD2 matches at 7 bases. There are 17 residues in the CDR3. In germline, CDR1 is SGHDT, CDR2 YYEEEE. Trimming at V came to 1 base and at J to 2 bases, leaving 11 bases not matched to a gene. The CDR3 is CASSLQRLAEIQETQYF. The CDR3, as DNA: TGTGCCAGCAGCTTGCAGCGGCTAGCGGAGATTCAAGAGACCCAGTACTTC.

Only a few counts were recorded for this clonotype. V is TRBV10-3 and J is TRBJ2-5; tentative D call: TRBD1 (6 bases). With 4 bases removed from V and 1 base from J, the gap between germline ends came to 10 bases. The CDR3 spans 14 residues. The germline gives CDR1 ENHRY, CDR2 SYGVKD. DNA for the CDR3: TGTGCCATCAGTGGGCAGGGGAGCCAAGAGACCCAGTACTTC. Amino acid sequence: CAISGQGSQETQYF.

The sample holds a few counts of this clonotype. The chain couples TRBV20-1 to TRBJ1-2, with 8 positions matching TRBD1. Losses at the gene ends were 0 bases for V and 4 bases for J; bases not matched to a gene: 7. This CDR3 has 15 amino acids. In germline, CDR1 is DFQATT, CDR2 SNEGSKA (reference sequence). The CDR3 DNA is TGCAGTGCTAGAGATAACGACAGGGGCAGCTATGGCTACACCTTC. Amino acid sequence: CSARDNDRGSYGYTF.

The rearrangement uses TRBV4-1 and TRBJ1-4, with 10 bases lining up with TRBD1. The J segment lost 6 bases and the V segment lost 1 base, leaving 8 bases of the junction unmatched. The CDR3 contains 17 residues. Germline-derived CDR1 and CDR2 are MGHRA and YSYEKL. The CDR3 reads CASSQGISGTGDEKLFF. In nucleotides, the CDR3 is TGCGCCAGCAGCCAAGGAATCTCCGGGACAGGGGATGAAAAACTGTTTTTT.

This clonotype was seen a handful of times. This chain joins TRBV20-1 and TRBJ2-3, with TRBD1 matching 9 bases. Trimming cost V 4 bases and J 5 bases; bases outside gene matches: 1. The germline V gene has CDR1 DFQATT and CDR2 SNEGSKA (reference sequence). This CDR3 is 12 amino acids long. This chain's CDR3 is CSAKDRGDTQYF. In nucleotides, the CDR3 is TGCAGTGCTAAGGACAGGGGAGATACGCAGTATTTT.

This chain joins TRBV10-3 and TRBJ2-4, with 8 bases lining up with TRBD2. The CDR3 loop spans 16 amino acids. Germline loops: CDR1 ENHRY, CDR2 SYGVKD. The ends lost 10 bases at V and 7 bases at J; junction bases unmatched: 18. The CDR3 nucleotides read TGTGCCACCGCCCCTAGTGATCCGGGGGGGAGGAACATTCAGTACTTC. Its protein product is CATAPSDPGGRNIQYF.

The genes are TRBV12-3 or TRBV12-4 and TRBJ2-7, with D perhaps TRBD2 (5 bases). Trimming pared 5 bases from V and 4 bases from J, leaving 12 bases between. CDR3 length: 13 amino acids. As DNA, the CDR3 is TGTGCCAGCAGTCCTTTCGGGGTTTACGAGCAGTACTTC. It is translated as CASSPFGVYEQYF.

The chain couples TRBV6-1 to TRBJ2-4; D unclear. The CDR3 extends over 14 amino acids. V lost 6 bases and J lost 2, with 11 bases in between. Looked up from germline, CDR1 is MNHNS and CDR2 is SASEGT. CDR3 sequence (DNA): TGTGCCAGCAGACAGACGTTGTCCAAAAACATTCAGTACTTC. This codes for CASRQTLSKNIQYF.

This clonotype was found many times. Being one base from a much bigger clone, this may be a read error. The chain couples TRBV20-1 to TRBJ1-6; maybe TRBD1 (6 bases). Germline V gene data show CDR1 as DFQATT and CDR2 as SNEGSKA (reference sequence). This CDR3 is 17 amino acids long. The CDR3: CSARDLGVGHSNSPRHF. The CDR3 nucleotides are TGCAGTGCTAGAGATCTTGGGGTGGGACATTCTAATTCACCCCGCCACTTT.

In its sample, this clonotype was seen a few times. CDR3 in amino acids: CASSALAGGFNEQFF. CDR3 nucleotides: TGTGCCAGCAGCGCCCTAGCGGGAGGCTTCAATGAGCAGTTCTTC. The chain combines TRBV2 with TRBJ2-1; 11 bases match TRBD2. Unmatched junction bases numbered 7, after V lost 6 bases and J lost 6 bases. Per germline, CDR1 SNHLY and CDR2 FYNNEI. CDR3 length: 15 amino acids. Variable domain in full (rest from reference TRBV2 and TRBJ2-1): EPEVTQTPSHQVTQMGQEVILRCVPISNHLYFYWYRQILGQKVEFLVSFYNNEISEKSEIFDDQFSVERPDGSNFTLKIRSTKLEDSAMYFCASSALAGGFNEQFFGPGTRLTVL.

The chain couples TRBV20-1 to TRBJ1-2, with D maybe TRBD1 (6 bases). CDR3 length equals 13 residues. Trimming stripped 3 bases from V and 3 bases from J, with 11 bases between. The germline gives CDR1 DFQATT, CDR2 SNEGSKA (reference sequence). The CDR3 here is CSARGGRDYGYTF. The CDR3 DNA sequence: TGCAGTGCTAGGGGGGGCAGGGACTATGGCTACACCTTC.

This chain links TRBV4-3 with TRBJ2-1, with TRBD2 matching 13 bases. With 1 base clipped from V and 12 bases from J, the junction kept 18 bases outside the gene matches. This CDR3 region has 19 residues. Germline loops: CDR1 LGHNA, CDR2 YSLEER. The CDR3 loop reads CASSQVATGLAGAWGGQFF. The CDR3 DNA reads TGCGCCAGCAGCCAAGTCGCAACAGGACTAGCGGGAGCATGGGGGGGGCAGTTCTTC.

Only a few counts were recorded for this clonotype. The rearrangement links TRBV5-6 to TRBJ1-4; perhaps TRBD1 as D (6 bases). The V end lost 4 bases, the J end lost 5 bases, and 18 bases lay between the germline ends. Germline V gene lookup returns CDR1 SGHDT and CDR2 YYEEEE. CDR3 length: 16 residues. CDR3 residues: CASSQGQTSRNEKLFF. The CDR3 DNA follows: TGTGCCAGCAGCCAGGGGCAGACTAGCAGAAATGAAAAACTGTTTTTT.

The chain joins TRBV14 to TRBJ2-7; no clear D gene. Between the trimmed V and J ends, which lost 0 bases and 2 bases, there was a span of 8 bases. From germline, CDR1 is SGHDN and CDR2 FVKESK. The CDR3 contains 14 residues. CDR3: CASSQDHGPYEQYF. CDR3 coding DNA: TGTGCCAGCAGCCAAGATCATGGGCCCTACGAGCAGTACTTC.

In regard to this clonotype: This may arise from a read error, as a much more abundant clone is one base away. This chain joins TRBV6-4 and TRBJ2-1, with D possibly matching TRBD2 (6 bases). Germline assignment: CDR1 MRHNA and CDR2 SNTAGT. The CDR3 extends over 14 amino acids. The CDR3 sequence is CASGDGGAGNEQFF. The CDR3 DNA is TGTGCCAGCGGTGACGGGGGAGCAGGCAATGAGCAGTTCTTC.

V and J are TRBV14 and TRBJ2-1; the match to TRBD1 covers 8 bases. The junction had 15 bases not matched to a gene; V was cut back by 2 bases and J by 6 bases. CDR1 is SGHDN, CDR2 FVKESK, per germline. This CDR3 is built from 18 residues. The CDR3 loop reads CASSQRGSGIQGGNEQFF. The CDR3 nucleotides read TGTGCCAGCAGCCAACGAGGATCCGGCATACAGGGGGGCAATGAGCAGTTCTTC.

In its sample, this clonotype was seen a few times. The chain recombines TRBV20-1 with TRBJ2-7; D is unclear. The CDR3 spans 12 residues. CDR1 DFQATT and CDR2 SNEGSKA come from the germline V gene (reference sequence). V dropped 8 bases and J dropped 2 bases, with 13 bases sitting between them. Here the CDR3 reads CSIQPRPYEQYF. As DNA, the CDR3 is TGCAGTATCCAGCCCAGACCCTACGAGCAGTACTTC.

The V gene is TRBV15, the J gene TRBJ2-3; D ambiguous. The CDR3 length is 15 residues. The V end was cut by 0 bases, the J end by 4 bases, with 11 bases between. Germline V gene data show CDR1 as LNHNV and CDR2 as YYDKDF (reference sequence). The CDR3 region is CATSRDGNSADTQYF. CDR3 coding DNA: TGTGCCACCAGCAGAGATGGAAATTCGGCAGATACGCAGTATTTT.

The V and J genes are TRBV7-8 and TRBJ2-3; D uncertain. V was trimmed by 3 bases and J by 6 bases, leaving 10 bases between them. The germline V gene encodes CDR1 SGHVS and CDR2 FQNEAQ. This CDR3 has 13 residues. The CDR3 reads CASSFDIEDTQYF. In nucleotides, the CDR3 is TGTGCCAGCAGCTTCGACATAGAGGATACGCAGTATTTT. The entire variable domain, with the rest obtained from reference TRBV7-8 and TRBJ2-3, is as follows: GAGVSQSPRYKVAKRGQDVALRCDPISGHVSLFWYQQALGQGPEFLTYFQNEAQLDKSGLPSDRFFAERPEGSVSTLKIQRTQQEDSAVYLCASSFDIEDTQYFGPGTRLTVL.

The rearrangement joins TRBV9 to TRBJ2-1; no clear D gene. This CDR3 spans 13 amino acids. CDR1 SGDLS and CDR2 YYNGEE come from the germline V gene. V was cut by 2 bases and J by 8 bases, with 11 bases left in between. The chain's CDR3 is CASSVAVWDEQFF. In DNA form, the CDR3 reads TGTGCCAGCAGCGTCGCGGTTTGGGATGAGCAGTTCTTC.

The V and J genes are TRBV4-3 and TRBJ2-3, with TRBD2 matching 15 bases. V gave up 4 bases and J gave up 4 bases; unmatched junction bases: 6. Germline V lookup: CDR1 LGHNA, CDR2 YSLEER. The CDR3 is 17 amino acids. This chain's CDR3 is CASSRGLAGGGPDTQYF. The CDR3 DNA sequence: TGCGCCAGCAGCCGCGGACTAGCGGGAGGGGGGCCAGATACGCAGTATTTT.

CDR3 bases: TGTGCCAGCAGACCTCAGGACCGAAAGACCCAGTACTTC. Residues: CASRPQDRKTQYF. The J gene is TRBJ2-5, the V gene TRBV28; the D is unclear. Per the germline V gene, CDR1 is MDHEN and CDR2 is SYDVKM. There are 13 residues in the CDR3. Trimming pared 6 bases from V and 6 bases from J, leaving 14 bases between.

This clonotype was seen a few times. The chain couples TRBV5-1 to TRBJ1-1; no reliable D call. The length of the CDR3 is 14 residues. Germline CDR1 SGHRS, CDR2 YFSETQ. Trimming removed 1 base from V and 2 bases from J, with 9 bases in between. CDR3 loop: CASSLKGYNTEAFF. Here the CDR3 DNA reads TGCGCCAGCAGCTTGAAAGGGTATAACACTGAAGCTTTCTTT.

The rearrangement joins TRBV7-2 to TRBJ2-3; no clear D gene. Germline values: CDR1 SGHTA, CDR2 FQGNSA. This CDR3 is 18 amino acids long. Trimming shortened V by 1 base and J by 1 base, and 18 bases separated the two germline ends. As DNA, the CDR3 is TGTGCCAGCAGCTTAGGGCCAAACCCGATCGGAGGCACAGATACGCAGTATTTT. Translating gives CASSLGPNPIGGTDTQYF.

V is TRBV6-1 and J is TRBJ2-4, with 8 bases identical to TRBD2. The V segment lost 2 bases and the J segment 7 bases; nucleotides outside the gene matches: 1. Germline V gives CDR1 MNHNS, CDR2 SASEGT. CDR3 size: 13 residues. In DNA, the CDR3 is TGTGCCAGCAGTGAAAGCGGGAGTAACATTCAGTACTTC. This encodes CASSESGSNIQYF.

The chain's CDR3 is CASSTGQGILGGYTF. In DNA form, the CDR3 reads TGTGCCAGCAGTACGGGACAGGGCATTTTGGGAGGCTACACCTTC. The rearrangement links TRBV6-6 to TRBJ1-2; TRBD1 matches 9 bases. Looked up from germline, CDR1 is MNHNY and CDR2 is SVGAGI (reference sequence). This CDR3 region has 15 residues. Trimming removed 5 bases from V and 8 bases from J; junction bases left unmatched: 12.

This clonotype was counted only a few times. The rearrangement links TRBV20-1 to TRBJ2-1; D may be TRBD2 (5 bases). CDR1 is DFQATT and CDR2 is SNEGSKA in the germline V gene (reference sequence). The CDR3 is made up of 15 amino acids. V lost 5 bases and J lost 5, with 19 bases in between. CDR3 bases: TGCAGTGCTCCCTGGTCTAGCCTTACCAACAATGAGCAGTTCTTC. Amino acid sequence: CSAPWSSLTNNEQFF.